This paragraph covers one T cell receptor beta chain sequence. These data come from a study of monozygotic twins with inflammatory bowel disease. In germline, CDR1 is SQVTM, CDR2 ANQGSEA. This CDR3 region has 12 residues. TCRdb re-called the 5' RACE reads; one entry per CDR3 protein, DNA not given. The sample has about 350,000 distinct CDR3 sequences. This chain links TRBV29-1 with TRBJ1-4. Sequenced material: blood. The receptor was derived from a human donor with ulcerative colitis or Crohn's disease, or a healthy co-twin of an affected twin (not recorded which). CDR3 amino acids: CSVKVTGEKLFF. The whole variable domain, remainder taken from reference TRBV29-1 and TRBJ1-4, is SAVISQKPSRDICQRGTSLTIQCQVDSQVTMMFWYRQQPGQSLTLIATANQGSEATYESGFVIDKFPISRPNLTFSTLTVSNMSPEDSSIYLCSVKVTGEKLFFGSGTQLSVL.